A selection of T cell receptor beta chains follows, all from one sample in a study of shared clonotypes between healthy human individuals. Using immunoSEQ multiplex PCR, the repertoire was profiled, and TCRdb retains in-frame clones only, with some absent. Here the sample spans about 1.1 million clones, around 82% being singletons. The source material was memory CD4+ T cells from PBMCs. The receptor set was obtained from a man aged 18 to 30 in good health. Some clones in this sample may be carry-over from other donors' samples. Both conserved end residues are trimmed from each CDR3.

V gene: TRBV2; J gene: TRBJ2-5; CDR3 protein: ASSRWSGQETQY
V gene: TRBV5-4; J gene: TRBJ1-1; CDR3 protein: ASSHPGQEALNTEAF
V gene: TRBV7-3; J gene: TRBJ2-2; CDR3 protein: ASSLSFSAYQTGELF
V gene: TRBV5-4; J gene: TRBJ1-2; CDR3 protein: ASSLVGFDYGYT
V gene: TRBV28; J gene: TRBJ1-1; CDR3 protein: ASSFPKGQAEAF
V gene: TRBV4-1; J gene: TRBJ2-5; CDR3 protein: ASNPGQGAQETQY
V gene: TRBV27; J gene: TRBJ2-7; CDR3 protein: ASSLTTPGPPYEQY
V gene: TRBV29-1; J gene: TRBJ1-2; CDR3 protein: SVAGGTGYGYT
V gene: TRBV11-2; J gene: TRBJ1-4; CDR3 protein: ASSRPGSSNEKLF
V gene: TRBV7-9; J gene: TRBJ2-1; CDR3 protein: ASSLQNLWGARSEQF
V gene: TRBV14; J gene: TRBJ2-1; CDR3 protein: ASSRQTRPRAYNEQF
V gene: TRBV7-9; J gene: TRBJ2-1; CDR3 protein: ASSHAGRAARQF
V gene: TRBV6-5; J gene: TRBJ1-6; CDR3 protein: ASSPPGQGNSPLH
V gene: TRBV5-1; J gene: TRBJ1-2; CDR3 protein: ASSSGQTLGGYT
V gene: TRBV7-9; J gene: TRBJ2-5; CDR3 protein: ASSFYRAEETQY